Each of the 29 T cell receptor beta chains below was sequenced from the same sample in a study of tumor-infiltrating lymphocytes in oesophageal squamous cell carcinoma. TCRdb redid the calling of the PCR reads with MiXCR, one entry per CDR3 protein. The table shows about 10,000 distinct CDR3 sequences, with around three fifths occurring only once. Input material: esophageal tumor tissue. These TCRs come from a female donor with esophageal squamous cell carcinoma.

The chain joins TRBV7-2 to TRBJ2-3; D unresolved. Germline CDR1 reads SGHTA; CDR2 reads FQGNSA. The CDR3 is 14 residues long. V shed 1 base and J shed 0 bases, with 5 bases lying between them. Written as DNA, the CDR3 is TGTGCCAGCAGCTTAGACTCTAGCACAGATACGCAGTATTTT. Residues: CASSLDSSTDTQYF.

The chain carries TRBV7-3 and TRBJ2-7, with a weak D call TRBD1 (7 bases). The J call may be mistaken, given a closer DNA end match to TRBJ2-1. CDR3 length: 19 amino acids. Per the germline V gene, CDR1 is SGHTA and CDR2 is FQGTGA. In DNA, the CDR3 is TGTGCCAGCAGCCCGGGACAGATGTGGTCAGGGATGACGGGGGCTGAGCAGTTCTTC. This sequence encodes CASSPGQMWSGMTGAEQFF.

The rearrangement uses TRBV9 and TRBJ2-5; 7 bases are shared with TRBD1. The J call may be faulty, since TRBJ2-7 better matches the DNA end. This CDR3 region has 14 residues. The germline CDR1 and CDR2 sequences are SGDLS and YYNGEE. The CDR3 is CASSVVPGGYEQYF. Here the CDR3 DNA reads TGTGCCAGCAGCGTAGTTCCAGGGGGCTACGAGCAGTACTTC.

Concerning this clonotype itself: One junction end disagrees with the germline gene, perhaps due to a read error. The rearrangement links TRBV28 to TRBJ2-7, with 11 nucleotides matching TRBD1. The CDR3 is made up of 13 amino acids. Germline V gene lookup returns CDR1 MDHEN and CDR2 SYDVKM. The chain's CDR3 is CASSPPTGQGEFF. The DNA for the CDR3 is TGTGCCAGCAGTCCCCCCACGGGACAGGGGGAGTTCTTC.

This clonotype was observed a few times. V usage is TRBV7-9 and J usage is TRBJ2-5; D is undetermined. The DNA end is more similar to TRBJ2-7, so the J call may be wrong. Per the germline V gene, CDR1 is SEHNR and CDR2 is FQNEAQ (reference sequence). This CDR3 has 13 amino acids. The CDR3 coding sequence is TGTGCCAGCAGCTTAAAGGACTCCTACGAGCAGTACTTC. It is translated as CASSLKDSYEQYF.

The V call is TRBV25-1, the J call TRBJ2-3; either TRBD1 or TRBD2 may supply D (7 bases each). The last part of the DNA fits TRBJ2-1 better; the J call may be wrong. This CDR3 has 15 amino acids. Germline values: CDR1 MGHDK, CDR2 SYGVNS. CDR3 DNA sequence: TGTGCCAGCAGTGAATCAGGGGGGGGCTACAATGAGCAGTTCTTC. It translates to CASSESGGGYNEQFF.

The rearrangement joins TRBV10-3 to TRBJ1-1; 12 bases fit TRBD1. The CDR3 length is 16 residues. CDR1 is ENHRY, CDR2 SYGVKD, per germline. Germline trimming cut 3 bases from V and 1 base from J; bases unmatched to any gene: 3. CDR3 sequence: CAISDLGQGANTEAFF. The CDR3 DNA is TGTGCCATCAGTGACCTGGGACAGGGGGCGAACACTGAAGCTTTCTTT.

This clonotype was detected a few times. The rearrangement links TRBV7-2 to TRBJ2-1; D unclear. CDR1 and CDR2 from the germline V gene are SGHTA and FQGNSA. V shed 1 base and J shed 9 bases, with 10 bases lying between them. CDR3 size: 13 residues. The CDR3 DNA is TGTGCCAGCAGCTTAGACCAGATGGGTGAGCAGTTCTTC. Its protein is CASSLDQMGEQFF.

The rearrangement joins TRBV6-1 to TRBJ1-4, with D uncertain. The CDR3 extends over 12 amino acids. V lost 3 bases and J 6 bases, leaving 5 bases between the germline ends. Germline CDR1 is MNHNS and CDR2 is SASEGT. CDR3 region: CASSDGDEKLFF. In DNA form, the CDR3 reads TGTGCCAGCAGTGACGGGGATGAAAAACTGTTTTTT.

This clonotype was seen only once. The chain couples TRBV7-3 to TRBJ1-2; D call uncertain. Trimming left V 6 bases short and J 2 bases short, with 10 bases between. The CDR3 is 13 amino acids. The germline V gene encodes CDR1 SGHTA and CDR2 FQGTGA. The CDR3 nucleotides are TGTGCCAGCAGTCCCGATGGAAACTATGGCTACACCTTC. Its translation: CASSPDGNYGYTF.

This clonotype is a singleton in its sample. The germline gene is not matched at one end of the junction; a read error may be the cause. This chain connects TRBV7-3 to TRBJ2-4; 10 nucleotides agree with TRBD1. The germline V gene has CDR1 SGHTA and CDR2 FQGTGA. This CDR3 region has 14 residues. CDR3 DNA: TGTGCCAGCAGCGCGACAGGGGGCAATTCACCCCTCCACTTC. The encoded protein is CASSATGGNSPLHF.

Only a few counts were recorded for this clonotype. This chain uses TRBV7-3 with TRBJ2-1; D might be TRBD2 (6 bases). This CDR3 comprises 16 residues. From germline, CDR1 is SGHTA and CDR2 FQGTGA. V dropped 5 bases and J dropped 2 bases, with 16 bases sitting between them. CDR3 nucleotides: TGTGCCAGCAGCCTTTTAGCCGGGAGTGCCTACAATGAGCAGTTCTTC. It translates to CASSLLAGSAYNEQFF.

This clonotype was observed many times. The CDR3 DNA reads TGTGCCAGCAGTTTATCTGGACGGACAGATACGCAGTATTTT. Translation: CASSLSGRTDTQYF. V usage is TRBV12-3 or TRBV12-4 and J usage is TRBJ2-3; D ambiguous. V lost 2 bases, J lost 3 bases, and 9 bases lay in between. This CDR3 spans 14 amino acids.

This clonotype was picked up a small number of times. This rearrangement joins TRBV20-1 to TRBJ1-2; D gene ambiguous. V lost 6 bases to trimming and J lost 7 bases, with 21 bases between them. CDR3 length: 14 residues. The V gene's germline CDR1 is DFQATT and CDR2 SNEGSKA (reference sequence). The CDR3 is CSAYPNNGAGGYTF. DNA for the CDR3: TGCAGTGCATACCCCAACAACGGTGCAGGTGGCTACACCTTC.

This clonotype was found a few times. V is TRBV7-3 and J is TRBJ2-1; 12 nucleotides agree with TRBD2. Germline CDR1 reads SGHTA; CDR2 reads FQGTGA. The CDR3 sequence is 17 residues long. Losses at the gene ends were 1 base for V and 6 bases for J; bases not matched to a gene: 7. The CDR3 spells CASSLRPSGGVGNEQFF. The DNA for the CDR3 is TGTGCCAGCAGCTTAAGGCCTAGCGGGGGGGTGGGCAATGAGCAGTTCTTC.

This clonotype was detected a few times. A read error may explain this, as a much larger clone is one base away. The rearrangement uses TRBV7-9 and TRBJ2-5; D remains ambiguous. The closer fit of TRBJ2-1 to the DNA end suggests the J call may be wrong. The V gene's germline CDR1 is SEHNR and CDR2 FQNEAQ (reference sequence). The CDR3 runs to 14 residues. The CDR3 region is CASSLGLTPDEQFF. The CDR3 DNA sequence: TGTGCCAGCAGCTTAGGGCTCACCCCGGACGAGCAGTTCTTC.

The table lists this clonotype with many counts. J is TRBJ2-7 and V is TRBV5-1; weak D call: TRBD1 (6 bases). The germline V gene encodes CDR1 SGHRS and CDR2 YFSETQ. The V end lost 0 bases, the J end lost 6 bases, and 16 bases lay between the germline ends. There are 15 residues in the CDR3. The CDR3 loop reads CASSLDTRGSGEQYF. The CDR3 coding sequence is TGCGCCAGCAGCTTGGATACAAGGGGGTCGGGCGAGCAGTACTTC.

The chain carries TRBV20-1 and TRBJ2-1; 13 bases are a match to TRBD2. With V trimmed by 5 bases and J by 3 bases, 4 bases remained unmatched. Germline V gene data show CDR1 as DFQATT and CDR2 as SNEGSKA (reference sequence). The length of the CDR3 is 15 residues. This CDR3 reads CSASGLAGFYNEQFF. DNA for the CDR3: TGCAGTGCTTCGGGACTAGCGGGATTCTACAATGAGCAGTTCTTC.

This clonotype was seen repeatedly, ten times or more. The chain combines TRBV5-1 with TRBJ1-1, with D maybe TRBD1 (5 bases). Germline V gene sequence: CDR1 SGHRS, CDR2 YFSETQ. The CDR3 extends over 14 amino acids. V dropped 0 bases and J dropped 1 base, with 7 bases sitting between them. This chain's CDR3 is CASSLAGGNTEAFF. DNA for the CDR3: TGCGCCAGCAGCTTGGCCGGGGGGAACACTGAAGCTTTCTTT.

V and J are TRBV7-3 and TRBJ1-3; tentatively, D is TRBD1 (6 bases). Germline lookup yields CDR1 SGHTA and CDR2 FQGTGA. This CDR3 spans 16 amino acids. The V and J ends lost 5 bases and 4 bases respectively, with 18 bases between them. In DNA form, the CDR3 reads TGTGCCAGCAGCCTTCAATCGGGACACCCCGGAAACACCATATATTTT. Translating gives CASSLQSGHPGNTIYF.

By sample share, this clonotype is medium-sized (0.01 to 0.1%). V is TRBV7-9 and J is TRBJ2-5; D call uncertain. Germline CDR1 is SEHNR and CDR2 is FQNEAQ (reference sequence). CDR3 size: 13 residues. V was pared by 4 bases and J by 2 bases, with 8 bases between. In DNA form, the CDR3 reads TGTGCCAGCAGCTCGACGACTCAAGAGACCCAGTACTTC. This codes for CASSSTTQETQYF.

The J gene is TRBJ2-1, the V gene TRBV6-4; D remains ambiguous. The closer fit of TRBJ2-7 to the DNA end suggests the J call may be wrong. This CDR3 contains 11 residues. Germline V lookup: CDR1 MRHNA, CDR2 SNTAGT. The CDR3 DNA reads TGTGCCAGCAGTGGGCCTCACGAGCAGTACTTC. This codes for CASSGPHEQYF.

The chain combines TRBV7-2 with TRBJ1-2; 9 bases line up with TRBD1. The better agreement between TRBJ2-1 and the DNA end casts doubt on the J call. The CDR3 totals 13 residues. CDR1 and CDR2 (germline): SGHTA, FQGNSA. For the CDR3, the DNA is TGTGCCAGCCGGGACAGGGTATACAATGAGCAGTTCTTC. This sequence encodes CASRDRVYNEQFF.

The gene calls are TRBV28 and TRBJ1-3; no clear D. In germline, CDR1 is MDHEN, CDR2 SYDVKM. This CDR3 is 16 amino acids long. V was clipped by 5 bases and J by 0 bases, with 14 bases between them. CDR3 in amino acids: CASSPGSLVSGNTIYF. The CDR3 nucleotides read TGTGCCAGCAGTCCAGGCTCACTTGTCTCTGGAAACACCATATATTTT.

This clonotype was found once. This chain uses TRBV7-2 with TRBJ2-7; TRBD2 matches 8 bases. With 5 bases clipped from V and 5 bases from J, the junction kept 11 bases outside the gene matches. Germline values: CDR1 SGHTA, CDR2 FQGNSA. The CDR3 has 15 residues. CDR3 nucleotides: TGTGCCAGCAGCGGAGGTGGGACTAGAGTCCACGAGCAGTACTTC. Amino acids: CASSGGGTRVHEQYF.

With respect to this clonotype: Mismatch with germline at one junction end may stem from a read error. V is TRBV7-3 and J is TRBJ2-1; 10 nucleotides align to TRBD2. Germline loops: CDR1 SGHTA, CDR2 FQGTGA. CDR3 length equals 15 residues. The CDR3 nucleotides read TGTGCCAGCAGCCTAACCGGGACTAGCGAGGGTGAGCAGTTCTTC. This codes for CASSLTGTSEGEQFF.

The chain combines TRBV28 with TRBJ2-3, with 7 bases matching TRBD2. This CDR3 spans 15 amino acids. The V gene's germline CDR1 is MDHEN and CDR2 SYDVKM. The J segment lost 4 bases and the V segment lost 11 bases, leaving 15 bases of the junction unmatched. As DNA, the CDR3 is TGTGCCGTGCCCCCGGCGGGAGTGGTGGCAGATACGCAGTATTTT. Residues: CAVPPAGVVADTQYF.

This clonotype was counted ten times or more. The chain employs TRBV7-6 and TRBJ2-1; D remains ambiguous. This CDR3 has 11 amino acids. V lost 1 base, J lost 10 bases, and 5 bases lay in between. Germline V gene lookup returns CDR1 SGHVS and CDR2 FNYEAQ. CDR3 sequence: CASSLVDEQFF. The CDR3 DNA reads TGTGCCAGCAGCTTAGTGGACGAGCAGTTCTTC.

The chain is built from TRBV12-3 or TRBV12-4 and TRBJ2-7, with D perhaps assigned TRBD1 or TRBD2 (5 bases each). The CDR3 runs 16 residues. The ends were cut back, 0 bases at V and 7 bases at J, with 19 bases in the middle. Here the CDR3 reads CASSLAGGPVKAEQYF. The CDR3 region has the DNA TGTGCCAGCAGTTTAGCTGGGGGACCGGTGAAGGCTGAGCAGTACTTC.